The rows below give T cell receptor beta chains drawn from one sample of a study of blood T cell repertoires in COVID-19. Sequencing used immunoSEQ multiplex PCR; TCRdb keeps in-frame clones, though not all of them. The sample includes over 350,000 clones, approximately 90% of them seen just once. Sequenced material: peripheral blood. The receptors were sampled from a woman aged 30 to 39 with active or convalescent COVID-19. CDR3s include the opening cysteine and the closing phenylalanine or tryptophan. The D gene is left open where the match is weak. Rows may omit the clone size; those that give it use once, few, many or a size class.

size: .; D: TRBD2; J: TRBJ2-3; V: TRBV5-1; CDR3: CASSSLTSGSTDTQYF; DNA: TGCGCCAGCAGCTCCTTGACTAGCGGTAGCACAGATACGCAGTATTTT
size: .; D: TRBD1; J: TRBJ1-1; V: TRBV28; CDR3: CASILRQGNIYTEAFF; DNA: TGTGCCAGCATTCTTAGACAGGGGAATATATACACTGAAGCTTTCTTT
size: .; D: TRBD1; J: TRBJ1-4; V: TRBV2; CDR3: CASSETGIATNEKLFF; DNA: TGTGCCAGCAGCGAGACAGGGATAGCAACTAATGAAAAACTGTTTTTT
size: .; D: TRBD1; J: TRBJ2-7; V: TRBV27; CDR3: CASSKMGQDTYEQYF; DNA: TGTGCCAGCTCTAAGATGGGACAGGACACCTACGAGCAGTACTTC
size: .; D: TRBD2; J: TRBJ2-7; V: TRBV6-5; CDR3: CASTPTSGRFSEQYF; DNA: TGTGCCAGCACCCCGACTAGCGGGAGGTTTAGCGAGCAGTACTTC
size: .; D: TRBD1; J: TRBJ2-3; V: TRBV5-4; CDR3: CASRPGQRADTQYF; DNA: TGTGCCAGCAGGCCGGGACAGAGGGCAGATACGCAGTATTTT
size: .; D: TRBD1; J: TRBJ2-7; V: TRBV4-1; CDR3: CASSEAQGGYEQYF; DNA: TGCGCCAGCAGCGAAGCACAGGGGGGTTACGAGCAGTACTTC
size: .; D: .; J: TRBJ2-7; V: TRBV11-2; CDR3: CASSAPREQYF; DNA: TGTGCCAGCAGCGCCCCGCGCGAGCAGTACTTC
size: .; D: TRBD1; J: TRBJ1-5; V: TRBV18; CDR3: CASSPMDRGPGNQPQHF; DNA: TGTGCCAGCTCACCCATGGACAGGGGGCCAGGCAATCAGCCCCAGCATTTT
size: few; D: TRBD1; J: TRBJ1-5; V: TRBV5-8; CDR3: CASSWDRGSNQPQHF; DNA: TGTGCCAGCAGCTGGGACAGGGGCAGCAATCAGCCCCAGCATTTT
size: .; D: .; J: TRBJ2-7; V: TRBV12-3/TRBV12-4; CDR3: CAIGQTPYEQYF; DNA: TGTGCCATCGGACAGACGCCCTACGAGCAGTACTTC